Below, 27 T cell receptor beta chains from the same sample are listed, as sequenced in a study of blood T cell repertoires in COVID-19. Some clones are missing from TCRdb's copy, which holds only in-frame ones; the method was immunoSEQ multiplex PCR. Seen here are about 210,000 clones, 88% observed once, and the top ten hold approximately 1.8%. Source material: peripheral blood. These receptors were taken from a man between 70 and 80 years old with acute or convalescent COVID-19.

This sequence joins TRBV19 and TRBJ1-2, with a weak D call TRBD1 (6 bases). CDR1 and CDR2 from the germline V gene are LNHDA and SQIVND (reference sequence). Trimming left V 7 bases short and J 4 bases short, with 16 bases between. The CDR3 loop spans 14 amino acids. The CDR3 loop is CASTLQGGGYGYTF. CDR3 nucleotide sequence: TGTGCCAGTACACTCCAGGGAGGGGGCTATGGCTACACCTTC.

The chain joins TRBV19 to TRBJ1-1; 12 bases are shared with TRBD1. After removal of 10 bases from V and 4 bases from J, the junction contained 10 bases not matched to a gene. CDR3 length: 15 residues. Germline CDR1 and CDR2: LNHDA and SQIVND (reference sequence). In nucleotides, the CDR3 is TGTGCCACCTCCGGGACAGGGGGCATCGGCACTGAAGCTTTCTTT. The encoded protein is CATSGTGGIGTEAFF. The full variable domain, in which reference TRBV19 and TRBJ1-1 provide the parts outside the CDR3, is DGGITQSPKYLFRKEGQNVTLSCEQNLNHDAMYWYRQDPGQGLRLIYYSQIVNDFQKGDIAEGYSVSREKKESFPLTVTSAQKNPTAFYLCATSGTGGIGTEAFFGQGTRLTVV.

J is TRBJ2-5 and V is TRBV5-4, with TRBD2 matching 8 bases. CDR3 size: 17 residues. Germline V gene sequence: CDR1 SGHNT, CDR2 YYREEE (reference sequence). The V segment lost 3 bases and the J segment 0 bases; nucleotides outside the gene matches: 10. The CDR3 DNA follows: TGTGCCAGCAGCTCCTCCGGACTAGCCGCGTACCAAGAGACCCAGTACTTC. As protein: CASSSSGLAAYQETQYF.

This clone has just a few counts. This chain joins TRBV7-6 and TRBJ2-2; 13 bases fit TRBD2. The junction had 4 bases not matched to a gene; V was cut back by 0 bases and J by 3 bases. Germline V gene data show CDR1 as SGHVS and CDR2 as FNYEAQ. The CDR3 is 18 amino acids. The DNA for the CDR3 is TGTGCCAGCAGCTTAGCACTAGCGGGAGGGACGGACACCGGGGAGCTGTTTTTT. This sequence encodes CASSLALAGGTDTGELFF.

The chain employs TRBV5-4 and TRBJ2-3, with TRBD2 identical over 7 bases. V lost 4 bases, J lost 1 base, and 0 bases stayed unmatched. Germline V CDR1 and CDR2: SGHNT, YYREEE (reference sequence). The CDR3 length is 13 residues. The CDR3 DNA sequence: TGTGCCAGCAGCGGGAGGGGCACAGATACGCAGTATTTT. Its translation: CASSGRGTDTQYF.

This clone appeared a few times. The chain uses TRBV11-2 and TRBJ2-7; TRBD2 aligns across 12 bases. Germline values: CDR1 SGHAT, CDR2 FQNNGV. The V gene end was trimmed by 1 base and the J gene end by 7 bases; junction bases not matched to a gene: 2. This CDR3 has 14 amino acids. The CDR3 is CASSLVGLAGEQYF. In DNA, the CDR3 is TGTGCCAGCAGCTTAGTTGGACTAGCGGGAGAGCAGTACTTC. Using reference TRBV11-2 and TRBJ2-7 for the parts outside the CDR3, the full variable domain is EAGVAQSPRYKIIEKRQSVAFWCNPISGHATLYWYQQILGQGPKLLIQFQNNGVVDDSQLPKDRFSAERLKGVDSTLKIQPAKLEDSAVYLCASSLVGLAGEQYFGPGTRLTVT.

The rearrangement links TRBV7-6 to TRBJ2-1; 14 positions agree with TRBD2. Germline V lookup: CDR1 SGHVS, CDR2 FNYEAQ. This CDR3 has 17 residues. V lost 2 bases and J lost 6; bases outside the gene matches: 6. Here the CDR3 DNA reads TGTGCCAGCAGCTTAACGACTAGCGGGAGGGTGGGCAATGAGCAGTTCTTC. This encodes CASSLTTSGRVGNEQFF.

CDR3 protein: CAWTRAGGPYNEQFF. CDR3 sequence (DNA): TGTGCCTGGACTCGGGCGGGAGGGCCCTACAATGAGCAGTTCTTC. The chain uses TRBV30 and TRBJ2-1; 9 nucleotides match TRBD2. The V gene end was trimmed by 4 bases and the J gene end by 2 bases; junction bases not matched to a gene: 6. Germline CDR1 reads GTSNPN; CDR2 reads SVGIG (reference sequence). CDR3 length: 15 residues.

The chain is built from TRBV29-1 and TRBJ1-1; D is undetermined. The length of the CDR3 is 12 residues. V lost 6 bases and J 3 bases, leaving 11 bases between the germline ends. Germline CDR1 reads SQVTM; CDR2 reads ANQGSEA. DNA for the CDR3: TGCAGCGTGCGGTCCCGGGACACTGAAGCTTTCTTT. Protein sequence: CSVRSRDTEAFF.

The V and J genes are TRBV18 and TRBJ1-5; D is undetermined. The V gene lost 3 bases and the J gene lost 0 bases, with 6 bases spanning the gap. The germline V gene encodes CDR1 KGHSH and CDR2 LQKENI. This CDR3 has 14 amino acids. The DNA for the CDR3 is TGTGCCAGCTCACCCGACAATAGCAATCAGCCCCAGCATTTT. Translated, it gives CASSPDNSNQPQHF.

V usage is TRBV11-2 and J usage is TRBJ2-2; tentative D call: TRBD2 (5 bases). The CDR3 covers 16 residues. The V end was cut by 5 bases, the J end by 3 bases, with 16 bases between. Germline V CDR1 and CDR2: SGHAT, FQNNGV. The CDR3 loop is CASSLGDRIYTGELFF. The CDR3 nucleotides read TGTGCCAGCAGCCTCGGGGATCGGATCTACACCGGGGAGCTGTTTTTT.

The gene calls are TRBV4-2 and TRBJ1-6, with 7 bases lining up with TRBD1. There are 17 residues in the CDR3. Germline CDR1 is LGHNA and CDR2 is YNFKEQ. V lost 0 bases and J lost 2; bases outside the gene matches: 4. The DNA for the CDR3 is TGTGCCAGCAGCCAAGACGGACAGGTTACCTATAATTCACCCCTCCACTTT. Translation: CASSQDGQVTYNSPLHF.

This rearrangement joins TRBV10-2 to TRBJ1-4, with 8 bases that match TRBD1. V gave up 2 bases and J gave up 0 bases; unmatched junction bases: 8. CDR3 length equals 18 residues. CDR1 is WSHSY, CDR2 SAAADI, per germline. CDR3 amino acids: CASSEAQGGFATNEKLFF. The CDR3 DNA follows: TGCGCCAGCAGTGAGGCACAGGGGGGTTTTGCAACTAATGAAAAACTGTTTTTT.

The table lists this clone with a count of one. The CDR3 region has the DNA TGTGCCAGCAGCGTTGGGCTTCATACAACTGAAGCTTTCTTT. Its translation is CASSVGLHTTEAFF. This chain joins TRBV9 and TRBJ1-1; D unclear. The V end lost 2 bases, the J end lost 5 bases, and 13 bases lay between the germline ends. Germline values: CDR1 SGDLS, CDR2 YYNGEE. The CDR3 extends over 14 amino acids.

The V gene is TRBV10-2, the J gene TRBJ2-7; maybe TRBD1 (6 bases). Deletions cut 6 bases from V and 2 bases from J, with 17 bases between. Per germline, CDR1 WSHSY and CDR2 SAAADI. The length of the CDR3 is 15 residues. The CDR3 coding sequence is TGCGCCAGCAGAGTCCCTGGGGCAGGGGCCTACGAGCAGTACTTC. It specifies CASRVPGAGAYEQYF.

CDR3 amino acids: CASSQDLTGVQHF. The CDR3 coding sequence is TGCGCCAGCAGCCAAGACTTGACAGGCGTCCAGCATTTT. The chain couples TRBV4-3 to TRBJ1-5; D is perhaps TRBD1 (6 bases). Germline V lookup: CDR1 LGHNA, CDR2 YSLEER. The CDR3 extends over 13 amino acids. Between the trimmed V and J ends, which lost 0 bases and 12 bases, there was a span of 12 bases.

This clone was seen a single time. The chain recombines TRBV2 with TRBJ2-2; D remains ambiguous. CDR3 length: 15 amino acids. Germline V gives CDR1 SNHLY, CDR2 FYNNEI. Trimming took off 6 bases at V and 2 bases at J, with 13 bases between the two ends. The CDR3 here is CASSPRTTNTGELFF. The CDR3 region has the DNA TGTGCCAGCAGCCCCCGAACCACTAACACCGGGGAGCTGTTTTTT. The full variable domain, its missing parts supplied by reference TRBV2 and TRBJ2-2, is EPEVTQTPSHQVTQMGQEVILRCVPISNHLYFYWYRQILGQKVEFLVSFYNNEISEKSEIFDDQFSVERPDGSNFTLKIRSTKLEDSAMYFCASSPRTTNTGELFFGEGSRLTVL.

The chain links TRBV19 to TRBJ2-2; 13 bases match TRBD2. Germline V gives CDR1 LNHDA, CDR2 SQIVND (reference sequence). This CDR3 is built from 15 residues. V was pared by 6 bases and J by 8 bases, with 6 bases of the junction left unmatched. The CDR3: CASSILAGGPGELFF. The CDR3 DNA reads TGTGCCAGTAGCATACTAGCGGGAGGGCCAGGGGAGCTGTTTTTT.

This clone came up once. The rearrangement joins TRBV11-3 to TRBJ2-1; TRBD1 aligns across 7 bases. After removal of 5 bases from V and 4 bases from J, the junction contained 11 bases not matched to a gene. Germline V gene sequence: CDR1 SGHNT, CDR2 YENEEA. The CDR3 extends over 16 amino acids. The DNA for the CDR3 is TGTGCCAGCAGCACGAGACAGGGTAATACGTACAATGAGCAGTTCTTC. It translates to CASSTRQGNTYNEQFF.

The chain recombines TRBV7-2 with TRBJ1-4; TRBD1 aligns across 11 bases. The CDR3 has 16 amino acids. Unmatched junction bases numbered 5, after V lost 1 base and J lost 7 bases. Germline assignment: CDR1 SGHTA and CDR2 FQGNSA. DNA of the CDR3: TGTGCCAGCAGCTTAGGATTGGGGACAGGGGGTGAAAAACTGTTTTTT. Amino acids: CASSLGLGTGGEKLFF.

The chain employs TRBV19 and TRBJ2-5; no reliable D call. V lost 3 bases to trimming and J lost 5 bases, with 16 bases between them. CDR3 length equals 15 residues. Looked up from germline, CDR1 is LNHDA and CDR2 is SQIVND (reference sequence). For the CDR3, the DNA is TGTGCCAGTAGTATGGTAGTAGCCTCTCGGGAGACCCAGTACTTC. Protein product: CASSMVVASRETQYF.

This chain uses TRBV12-5 with TRBJ2-1; 7 bases fit TRBD2. Germline V gives CDR1 LGHNT, CDR2 FRNRAP. The CDR3 covers 17 residues. V lost 0 bases and J lost 0; bases outside the gene matches: 5. The CDR3 here is CASGLVLSGASYNEQFF. The DNA for the CDR3 is TGTGCTAGTGGTTTGGTACTAAGCGGGGCCTCCTACAATGAGCAGTTCTTC.

The gene calls are TRBV5-1 and TRBJ2-5, with 12 bases identical to TRBD1. Trimming at V came to 2 bases and at J to 4 bases, leaving 6 bases not matched to a gene. The CDR3 has 16 residues. Germline V gene data show CDR1 as SGHRS and CDR2 as YFSETQ. The CDR3 loop is CASSLGTGGLGETQYF. Written as DNA, the CDR3 is TGCGCCAGCAGCTTAGGGACAGGGGGCCTGGGAGAGACCCAGTACTTC.

The rearrangement joins TRBV5-1 to TRBJ1-1; D gene uncertain. Germline V gene lookup returns CDR1 SGHRS and CDR2 YFSETQ. The CDR3 spans 15 residues. Between the trimmed V and J ends, which lost 2 bases and 1 base, there was a span of 12 bases. Here the CDR3 DNA reads TGCGCCAGCAGCTTAGAGGCCGGGAAGAACACTGAAGCTTTCTTT. Protein sequence: CASSLEAGKNTEAFF.

The chain links TRBV7-9 to TRBJ2-2; D is possibly TRBD1 (5 bases). CDR3 length: 14 amino acids. Germline V gene lookup returns CDR1 SEHNR and CDR2 FQNEAQ (reference sequence). Trimming stripped 2 bases from V and 7 bases from J, with 11 bases between. The CDR3 is CASSLQGYIGELFF. The CDR3 DNA reads as TGTGCCAGCAGCTTACAGGGTTATATCGGGGAGCTGTTTTTT.

This clone appeared once. This chain connects TRBV19 to TRBJ1-5; TRBD1 is a possible D gene (6 bases). This CDR3 region has 15 residues. CDR1 and CDR2 from the germline V gene are LNHDA and SQIVND (reference sequence). V lost 7 bases and J lost 1, with 14 bases in between. The CDR3 sequence is CASTDLGASNQPQHF. The CDR3 bases are TGTGCCAGTACCGATTTGGGGGCAAGCAATCAGCCCCAGCATTTT.

V is TRBV12-3 or TRBV12-4 and J is TRBJ2-3; D not resolved. V shed 5 bases and J shed 4 bases, with 7 bases lying between them. This CDR3 is built from 12 residues. CDR3 sequence (DNA): TGTGCCAGCAGTCGGGTGCCAGATACGCAGTATTTT. It specifies CASSRVPDTQYF.